The next 2 T cell receptor beta chains were all read from a single sample in a study of shared clonotypes between healthy human individuals. Produced via immunoSEQ multiplex PCR; TCRdb's table is partial and in-frame only. Here the sample spans around 2.1 million clones, about 93% being singletons. Positive CCR7 selection of CD45RO-negative cells yielded the naive CD8 cells, and terminally differentiated effector memory CD45RA+ cells were excluded. Sequenced material: naive CD8+ T cells from PBMCs. Receptor source: a man aged 18 to 29 in good health. Some clones in this sample may be carry-over from other donors' samples.

The chain carries TRBV13 and TRBJ2-5, with D tentatively TRBD1 (6 bases). Trimming took off 5 bases at V and 3 bases at J, with 19 bases between the two ends. The CDR3 runs 16 residues. CDR1 and CDR2 (germline): PRHDT, FYEKMQ (reference sequence). The CDR3 here is CASSPRGSGGEETQYF. CDR3 sequence (DNA): TGTGCCAGCAGCCCGAGGGGGTCAGGTGGGGAAGAGACCCAGTACTTC.

The chain links TRBV6-5 to TRBJ1-1, with D tentatively TRBD1 (6 bases). V gave up 7 bases and J gave up 5 bases, with 14 bases separating them. Germline V gene lookup returns CDR1 MNHEY and CDR2 SVGAGI. The CDR3 sequence is 13 residues long. CDR3 region: CASNPGDWTEAFF. For the CDR3, the DNA is TGTGCCAGCAACCCAGGGGATTGGACTGAAGCTTTCTTT.